One sample yielded the 29 T cell receptor beta chains listed below, sequenced in a study of T cell responses to AZD1222 COVID-19 vaccine. The table came from immunoSEQ multiplex PCR; TCRdb's copy has only in-frame clones and leaves some out. The table includes some 200,000 clones, 88% detected once. Source: peripheral blood, taken 28 days after the second AZD1222 dose. All receptors derive from an adult who received the AZD1222 COVID-19 vaccine.

The genes are TRBV24-1 and TRBJ2-4, with TRBD1 as a possible D gene (5 bases). V dropped 3 bases and J dropped 5 bases, with 19 bases sitting between them. The CDR3 length is 17 residues. Germline V gives CDR1 KGHDR, CDR2 SFDVKD. Here the CDR3 reads CATSDPRAGLKENIQYF. CDR3 bases: TGTGCCACCAGTGATCCCCGGGCAGGGCTCAAGGAAAACATTCAGTACTTC.

The chain couples TRBV4-3 to TRBJ2-1; D is undetermined. The CDR3 totals 16 residues. V dropped 0 bases and J dropped 0 bases, with 9 bases sitting between them. The V gene's germline CDR1 is LGHNA and CDR2 YSLEER. CDR3 sequence (DNA): TGCGCCAGCAGCCAAGATGGCGGAATCTCCTACAATGAGCAGTTCTTC. Its translation: CASSQDGGISYNEQFF.

This clone occurred a few times. V gene TRBV21-1 combines with J gene TRBJ2-3; the DNA was not compared with TRBD2, the D call given in the table. TRBV21-1 is described as a pseudogene. The CDR3 length is 16 residues. DNA of the CDR3: TGTGCCAGCAGCAAGGGGGCTAGCGGGAGAGAAGATACGCAGTATTTT. Amino acids: CASSKGASGREDTQYF.

The gene calls are TRBV6-2 or TRBV6-3 and TRBJ2-7; the match to TRBD2 covers 8 bases. The CDR3 consists of 18 residues. V shed 2 bases, J shed 4 bases, and the junction held 16 bases outside the gene matches. The germline V gene encodes CDR1 MNHEY and CDR2 SVGEGT. The CDR3, as DNA: TGTGCCAGCAGTTACGGGGCAGGCCAGGGCGGGAGGATGTACGAGCAGTACTTC. Its translation is CASSYGAGQGGRMYEQYF.

V usage is TRBV18 and J usage is TRBJ2-6; no clear D gene. Germline V gives CDR1 KGHSH, CDR2 LQKENI. The CDR3 length is 14 residues. With 3 bases removed from V and 1 base from J, the gap between germline ends came to 4 bases. The CDR3 loop is CASSPVSGANVLTF. The CDR3 DNA reads as TGTGCCAGCTCACCGGTATCTGGGGCCAACGTCCTGACTTTC.

This sequence joins TRBV6-2 or TRBV6-3 and TRBJ2-1; TRBD2 matches at 12 bases. The CDR3 consists of 15 residues. Germline lookup yields CDR1 MNHEY and CDR2 SVGEGT. The V gene end was trimmed by 7 bases and the J gene end by 9 bases; junction bases not matched to a gene: 10. CDR3 coding DNA: TGTGCCAGCACCCCCGGACTAGCGGGAATTATTGAGCAGTTCTTC. This translates into CASTPGLAGIIEQFF.

The chain joins TRBV25-1 to TRBJ2-1; 15 nucleotides line up with TRBD2. CDR1 is MGHDK, CDR2 SYGVNS, per germline. The V and J ends lost 7 bases and 8 bases, in that order; junction bases with no gene match: 6. The CDR3 extends over 15 amino acids. The CDR3 spells CASTRTSGRVYEQFF. The CDR3 bases are TGTGCCAGCACTCGGACTAGCGGGAGGGTGTATGAGCAGTTCTTC. The variable domain in full, with the rest retrieved from reference TRBV25-1 and TRBJ2-1, is EADIYQTPRYLVIGTGKKITLECSQTMGHDKMYWYQQDPGMELHLIHYSYGVNSTEKGDLSSESTVSRIRTEHFPLTLESARPSHTSQYLCASTRTSGRVYEQFFGPGTRLTVL.

This chain uses TRBV5-1 with TRBJ2-7, with D possibly being TRBD1 (7 bases). The CDR3 runs to 15 residues. The germline gives CDR1 SGHRS, CDR2 YFSETQ. V gave up 2 bases and J gave up 0 bases, with 12 bases separating them. The CDR3 loop is CASSFGGQNSYEQYF. The CDR3 nucleotides read TGCGCCAGCAGCTTCGGGGGACAGAACTCCTACGAGCAGTACTTC. The whole variable domain, remainder taken from reference TRBV5-1 and TRBJ2-7, is KAGVTQTPRYLIKTRGQQVTLSCSPISGHRSVSWYQQTPGQGLQFLFEYFSETQRNKGNFPGRFSGRQFSNSRSEMNVSTLELGDSALYLCASSFGGQNSYEQYFGPGTRLTVT.

This clone showed up just once. Here the CDR3 DNA reads TGCGCCAGCAGCTGGGGGGCTGGAGAGACCCAGTACTTC. Its protein product is CASSWGAGETQYF. The chain couples TRBV5-1 to TRBJ2-5; either TRBD1 or TRBD2 may supply D (6 bases each). The CDR3 has 13 amino acids. Germline loops: CDR1 SGHRS, CDR2 YFSETQ. V was cut by 3 bases and J by 4 bases, with 10 bases left in between.

The gene calls are TRBV6-1 and TRBJ1-5, with D perhaps matching TRBD1 (5 bases). The CDR3 contains 15 residues. CDR1 is MNHNS and CDR2 is SASEGT in the germline V gene. Trimming shortened V by 0 bases and J by 1 base, and 7 bases separated the two germline ends. CDR3 coding DNA: TGTGCCAGCAGTGAAGCAGGGACGAGCAATCAGCCCCAGCATTTT. This gives the protein CASSEAGTSNQPQHF.

V usage is TRBV7-2 and J usage is TRBJ2-1; 15 bases are a match to TRBD2. The V segment lost 5 bases and the J segment 13 bases; nucleotides outside the gene matches: 6. Germline values: CDR1 SGHTA, CDR2 FQGNSA. CDR3 length: 14 residues. The CDR3 protein is CASSLGLAGGQQFF. The CDR3 coding sequence is TGTGCCAGCAGCCTGGGACTAGCGGGAGGCCAACAGTTCTTC.

V and J are TRBV27 and TRBJ1-3; D remains ambiguous. The CDR3 is made up of 15 amino acids. Germline CDR1 MNHEY, CDR2 SMNVEV (reference sequence). The V and J ends lost 6 bases and 4 bases respectively, with 16 bases between them. CDR3 residues: CASSLTGRSGNTIYF. The DNA of the CDR3 is TGTGCCAGCAGCTTGACGGGCCGCTCAGGAAACACCATATATTTT.

V gene TRBV29-1 combines with J gene TRBJ1-2; D is unresolved. V was clipped by 0 bases and J by 2 bases, with 10 bases between them. The CDR3 has 14 residues. Germline V gives CDR1 SQVTM, CDR2 ANQGSEA. CDR3 sequence: CSVEDWVNNYGYTF. DNA of the CDR3: TGCAGCGTTGAAGACTGGGTGAACAACTATGGCTACACCTTC.

The J gene is TRBJ2-3, the V gene TRBV6-2 or TRBV6-3; 10 bases fit TRBD2. V shed 6 bases and J 3 bases; nucleotides not matched to a gene: 3. The V gene's germline CDR1 is MNHEY and CDR2 SVGEGT. The CDR3 loop spans 14 amino acids. Written as DNA, the CDR3 is TGTGCCAGCAGACCTAGCGGGAGAACAGATACGCAGTATTTT. Its translation: CASRPSGRTDTQYF.

This CDR3 is CASSRDTEKLFF. DNA for the CDR3: TGTGCCAGCAGCCGGGACACTGAAAAACTGTTTTTT. This chain joins TRBV7-2 and TRBJ1-4; weak D call: TRBD1 (6 bases). Germline CDR1 is SGHTA and CDR2 is FQGNSA. The CDR3 extends over 12 amino acids. The V end was cut by 5 bases, the J end by 7 bases, with 8 bases between.

A remark on this clone: An end of the junction differs from the germline gene, which may be a read error. V and J are TRBV6-2 or TRBV6-3 and TRBJ2-7, with no clear D. CDR1 and CDR2 (germline): MNHEY, SVGEGT. The CDR3 covers 13 residues. The CDR3 coding sequence is TGTGCCAGCAGTTCCTCGGACCCTACTCCTCGGGACTTC. Translated: CASSSSDPTPRDF.

The chain joins TRBV7-9 to TRBJ2-1, with TRBD1 matching 7 bases. With 3 bases clipped from V and 7 bases from J, the junction kept 18 bases outside the gene matches. Germline V CDR1 and CDR2: SEHNR, FQNEAQ (reference sequence). The CDR3 contains 18 residues. The CDR3 loop is CASSFGTGDIPPLNEQFF. In DNA, the CDR3 is TGTGCCAGCAGCTTTGGTACAGGGGACATCCCCCCGCTGAATGAGCAGTTCTTC. Full variable domain (rest looked up from reference TRBV7-9 and TRBJ2-1): DTGVSQNPRHKITKRGQNVTFRCDPISEHNRLYWYRQTLGQGPEFLTYFQNEAQLEKSRLLSDRFSAERPKGSFSTLEIQRTEQGDSAMYLCASSFGTGDIPPLNEQFFGPGTRLTVL.

This clone has just one count. The V gene is TRBV29-1, the J gene TRBJ2-1; a possible D gene is TRBD1 (6 bases). Per germline, CDR1 SQVTM and CDR2 ANQGSEA. V lost 5 bases and J 6 bases, leaving 11 bases between the germline ends. The CDR3 contains 12 residues. The CDR3 nucleotides are TGCAGCGTTAGACAGGTCTTCAATGAGCAGTTCTTC. This codes for CSVRQVFNEQFF.

The count of this clone is one. J is TRBJ1-6 and V is TRBV20-1; 7 nucleotides align to TRBD1. Germline CDR1 and CDR2: DFQATT and SNEGSKA (reference sequence). The CDR3 consists of 11 residues. V gave up 6 bases and J gave up 11 bases; unmatched junction bases: 4. In nucleotides, the CDR3 is TGCAGTGCGCCAAGGGGGCCACCCCTCCACTTT. Its translation is CSAPRGPPLHF.

This clone was picked up a small number of times. This chain links TRBV7-9 with TRBJ1-4; D possibly corresponds to TRBD1 (5 bases). Germline V gene sequence: CDR1 SEHNR, CDR2 FQNEAQ (reference sequence). The CDR3 has 16 residues. The V and J ends lost 4 bases and 7 bases respectively, with 19 bases between them. In nucleotides, the CDR3 is TGTGCCAGCAGCTCTATGTGGGGTGGGGACGCTGAAAAACTGTTTTTT. It is translated as CASSSMWGGDAEKLFF.

The chain joins TRBV18 to TRBJ2-2, with D possibly TRBD2 on 6 matching bases. Germline CDR1 reads KGHSH; CDR2 reads LQKENI. V lost 1 base to trimming and J lost 6 bases, with 12 bases between them. This CDR3 comprises 15 residues. The CDR3 coding sequence is TGTGCCAGCTCACCACAGAGCCGGGGGTCCGGGGAGCTGTTTTTT. This encodes CASSPQSRGSGELFF.

CDR3 region: CASSPSQGGQAKETQYF. DNA of the CDR3: TGTGCCAGCAGCCCCTCCCAGGGGGGACAGGCGAAAGAGACCCAGTACTTC. The gene calls are TRBV7-6 and TRBJ2-5, with 8 bases fitting TRBD1. Trimming cost V 5 bases and J 3 bases; bases outside gene matches: 14. The length of the CDR3 is 17 residues. Looked up from germline, CDR1 is SGHVS and CDR2 is FNYEAQ.

This chain's CDR3 is CASSPGGQGMAEAFF. The CDR3 region has the DNA TGTGCCAGCAGCCCCGGGGGACAGGGAATGGCTGAAGCTTTCTTT. The gene calls are TRBV7-2 and TRBJ1-1, with 9 nucleotides matching TRBD1. In germline, CDR1 is SGHTA, CDR2 FQGNSA. The CDR3 covers 15 residues. V shed 5 bases and J 6 bases; nucleotides not matched to a gene: 10. The entire variable domain, with the rest obtained from reference TRBV7-2 and TRBJ1-1, is as follows: GAGVSQSPSNKVTEKGKDVELRCDPISGHTALYWYRQSLGQGLEFLIYFQGNSAPDKSGLPSDRFSAERTGGSVSTLTIQRTQQEDSAVYLCASSPGGQGMAEAFFGQGTRLTVV.

The rearrangement uses TRBV27 and TRBJ2-7; 11 nucleotides agree with TRBD2. V was pared by 5 bases and J by 2 bases, with 5 bases of the junction left unmatched. The CDR3 sequence is 15 residues long. From germline, CDR1 is MNHEY and CDR2 SMNVEV (reference sequence). The CDR3 DNA reads as TGTGCCAGCAGTCCAGGACTAGCGGGCACCTACGAGCAGTACTTC. Protein: CASSPGLAGTYEQYF.

The J gene is TRBJ2-3, the V gene TRBV4-3; 11 nucleotides line up with TRBD2. The CDR3 consists of 16 residues. From germline, CDR1 is LGHNA and CDR2 YSLEER. Unmatched junction bases numbered 3, after V lost 0 bases and J lost 4 bases. The CDR3: CASSQETSGSSDTQYF. In nucleotides, the CDR3 is TGCGCCAGCAGCCAAGAAACTAGCGGGAGTTCAGATACGCAGTATTTT.

This chain joins TRBV10-3 and TRBJ1-3, with D perhaps matching TRBD1 (5 bases). The V gene lost 5 bases and the J gene lost 1 base, with 21 bases spanning the gap. The CDR3 loop spans 18 amino acids. From germline, CDR1 is ENHRY and CDR2 SYGVKD. For the CDR3, the DNA is TGTGCCATCAGTCGCGGGGCCCTAGAGGGCTCGTCTGGAAACACCATATATTTT. Translation: CAISRGALEGSSGNTIYF.

V gene TRBV27 combines with J gene TRBJ2-2; 8 bases are a match to TRBD2. Trimming removed 3 bases from V and 2 bases from J; junction bases left unmatched: 2. The CDR3 sequence is 15 residues long. The germline gives CDR1 MNHEY, CDR2 SMNVEV (reference sequence). This CDR3 is CASSLTSANTGELFF. The CDR3 nucleotides read TGTGCCAGCAGTTTGACTAGCGCAAACACCGGGGAGCTGTTTTTT.

V is TRBV29-1 and J is TRBJ2-2; D is uncertain. Germline CDR1 is SQVTM and CDR2 is ANQGSEA. The CDR3 runs 14 residues. The V end lost 4 bases, the J end lost 0 bases, and 9 bases lay between the germline ends. CDR3 sequence reads: CSVVELANTGELFF. CDR3 in DNA: TGCAGCGTTGTGGAATTAGCGAACACCGGGGAGCTGTTTTTT.

The chain joins TRBV5-5 to TRBJ1-1; no definite D call. Per the germline V gene, CDR1 is SGHKS and CDR2 is YYEKEE (reference sequence). The length of the CDR3 is 13 residues. Trimming stripped 5 bases from V and 1 base from J, with 9 bases between. The CDR3 loop is CASSYAGNTEAFF. In DNA, the CDR3 is TGTGCCAGCAGTTATGCAGGGAACACTGAAGCTTTCTTT.